These T cell receptor beta chains were read from a single sample in a study of blood T cell repertoires in COVID-19. Profiled with immunoSEQ multiplex PCR; TCRdb holds only in-frame clones, not every one. The sample has approximately 450,000 clones, 70% to 90% seen once. Sequenced material: PBMCs or T cells enriched from blood (not recorded which). All receptors derive from a young woman with acute COVID-19. Each CDR3 is given with its conserved first and last residue. A D gene is named only where the DNA matches it firmly. Size is stated for part of the rows, as once, few or many counts, or as a class when the clone is expanded.

clone_size: -
cdr3_length: 13
v_call: TRBV29-1
j_call: TRBJ2-7
d_call: TRBD1
cdr3_aa: CSVGTGAWFEQYF
cdr3_nt: TGCAGCGTCGGGACAGGGGCCTGGTTCGAGCAGTACTTC

clone_size: -
cdr3_length: 16
v_call: TRBV19
j_call: TRBJ2-7
d_call: TRBD2
cdr3_aa: CASSMGLAGRTYEQYF
cdr3_nt: TGTGCCAGTAGTATGGGGCTAGCGGGCCGAACCTACGAGCAGTACTTC

clone_size: -
cdr3_length: 14
v_call: TRBV7-9
j_call: TRBJ1-2
d_call: -
cdr3_aa: CASSSDSQGYGYTF
cdr3_nt: TGTGCCAGCAGCTCTGATAGTCAGGGCTATGGCTACACCTTC

clone_size: -
cdr3_length: 16
v_call: TRBV7-4
j_call: TRBJ1-5
d_call: -
cdr3_aa: CASRVSGPYSNQPQHF
cdr3_nt: TGTGCCAGCAGAGTCTCAGGGCCCTATAGCAATCAGCCCCAGCATTTT

clone_size: -
cdr3_length: 14
v_call: TRBV19
j_call: TRBJ2-2
d_call: TRBD1
cdr3_aa: CASSRQGATGELFF
cdr3_nt: TGTGCCAGTAGTCGACAGGGGGCCACCGGGGAGCTGTTTTTT

clone_size: -
cdr3_length: 16
v_call: TRBV9
j_call: TRBJ1-2
d_call: TRBD1
cdr3_aa: CASSEFEGQGFYGYTF
cdr3_nt: TGTGCCAGCAGCGAATTCGAGGGACAGGGGTTCTATGGCTACACCTTC

clone_size: -
cdr3_length: 14
v_call: TRBV11-2
j_call: TRBJ2-7
d_call: TRBD1
cdr3_aa: CASSFNRGPYEQYF
cdr3_nt: TGTGCCAGCAGCTTTAACAGGGGGCCTTACGAGCAGTACTTC

clone_size: -
cdr3_length: 16
v_call: TRBV24-1
j_call: TRBJ2-2
d_call: TRBD1
cdr3_aa: CATSDAGGRNTGELFF
cdr3_nt: TGTGCCACCAGTGATGCAGGGGGCCGGAACACCGGGGAGCTGTTTTTT

clone_size: -
cdr3_length: 14
v_call: TRBV6-5
j_call: TRBJ2-1
d_call: -
cdr3_aa: CASSYEGEEDEQFF
cdr3_nt: TGTGCCAGCAGTTACGAAGGGGAGGAGGATGAGCAGTTCTTC

clone_size: -
cdr3_length: 17
v_call: TRBV9
j_call: TRBJ2-3
d_call: TRBD2
cdr3_aa: CASSVGLIAGGPDTQYF
cdr3_nt: TGTGCCAGCAGCGTCGGCCTTATAGCGGGAGGGCCAGATACGCAGTATTTT

clone_size: -
cdr3_length: 13
v_call: TRBV18
j_call: TRBJ1-1
d_call: -
cdr3_aa: CASSPTEHTEAFF
cdr3_nt: TGTGCCAGCTCACCGACAGAGCACACTGAAGCTTTCTTT

clone_size: -
cdr3_length: 16
v_call: TRBV9
j_call: TRBJ1-2
d_call: TRBD1
cdr3_aa: CASSPTWGQGFRGYTF
cdr3_nt: TGTGCCAGCAGCCCGACGTGGGGACAGGGGTTTCGTGGCTACACCTTC

clone_size: -
cdr3_length: 13
v_call: TRBV19
j_call: TRBJ2-7
d_call: -
cdr3_aa: CASNSGWAYEQYF
cdr3_nt: TGTGCCAGTAATTCAGGATGGGCCTACGAGCAGTACTTC

clone_size: -
cdr3_length: 15
v_call: TRBV5-1
j_call: TRBJ2-7
d_call: -
cdr3_aa: CASSLQAKWNYEQYF
cdr3_nt: TGCGCCAGCAGCTTGCAGGCCAAGTGGAACTACGAGCAGTACTTC

clone_size: -
cdr3_length: 15
v_call: TRBV30
j_call: TRBJ2-4
d_call: TRBD2
cdr3_aa: CAWSRPSGRENIQYF
cdr3_nt: TGTGCCTGGAGTAGGCCTAGCGGGAGGGAAAACATTCAGTACTTC

clone_size: -
cdr3_length: 15
v_call: TRBV9
j_call: TRBJ1-6
d_call: -
cdr3_aa: CASSVAPGSNSPLHF
cdr3_nt: TGTGCCAGCAGCGTAGCACCCGGTTCGAATTCACCCCTCCACTTT

clone_size: -
cdr3_length: 19
v_call: TRBV27
j_call: TRBJ2-1
d_call: TRBD2
cdr3_aa: CASSLMGLAGVISYNEQFF
cdr3_nt: TGTGCCAGCAGTTTAATGGGACTAGCGGGAGTTATCTCCTACAATGAGCAGTTCTTC

clone_size: -
cdr3_length: 16
v_call: TRBV11-2
j_call: TRBJ2-4
d_call: -
cdr3_aa: CASSPLTRQAKNIQYF
cdr3_nt: TGTGCCAGCAGCCCACTGACCAGGCAAGCCAAAAACATTCAGTACTTC

clone_size: -
cdr3_length: 15
v_call: TRBV5-4
j_call: TRBJ2-7
d_call: TRBD2
cdr3_aa: CASSLGGRGPYEQYF
cdr3_nt: TGTGCCAGCAGCTTAGGTGGGAGGGGCCCCTACGAGCAGTACTTC

clone_size: -
cdr3_length: 15
v_call: TRBV3-1/TRBV3-2
j_call: TRBJ1-1
d_call: -
cdr3_aa: CASSDDRIGNTEAFF
cdr3_nt: TGTGCCAGCAGCGACGACAGGATCGGGAACACTGAAGCTTTCTTT

clone_size: -
cdr3_length: 16
v_call: TRBV5-6
j_call: TRBJ2-2
d_call: -
cdr3_aa: CASSLAAGANTGELFF
cdr3_nt: TGTGCCAGCAGCTTGGCTGCGGGCGCGAACACCGGGGAGCTGTTTTTT

clone_size: -
cdr3_length: 14
v_call: TRBV7-2
j_call: TRBJ2-7
d_call: TRBD1
cdr3_aa: CASSSDRGRYEQYF
cdr3_nt: TGTGCCAGCAGCTCGGACAGGGGGAGATACGAGCAGTACTTC

clone_size: -
cdr3_length: 15
v_call: TRBV11-2
j_call: TRBJ1-2
d_call: TRBD1
cdr3_aa: CASSIKRGQFYGYTF
cdr3_nt: TGTGCCAGCAGCATCAAAAGGGGACAGTTCTATGGCTACACCTTC

clone_size: -
cdr3_length: 11
v_call: TRBV7-9
j_call: TRBJ1-1
d_call: -
cdr3_aa: CASSLLTEAFF
cdr3_nt: TGTGCCAGCAGCTTGTTAACTGAAGCTTTCTTT

clone_size: -
cdr3_length: 14
v_call: TRBV10-3
j_call: TRBJ2-1
d_call: TRBD2
cdr3_aa: CAISEGLEVHEQFF
cdr3_nt: TGTGCCATCAGTGAGGGACTAGAAGTCCATGAGCAGTTCTTC

clone_size: -
cdr3_length: 12
v_call: TRBV7-9
j_call: TRBJ2-7
d_call: -
cdr3_aa: CASSGQSYEQYF
cdr3_nt: TGTGCCAGCAGCGGACAGTCCTACGAGCAGTACTTC

clone_size: -
cdr3_length: 15
v_call: TRBV4-2
j_call: TRBJ2-7
d_call: TRBD2
cdr3_aa: CASSQDWGTSYEQYF
cdr3_nt: TGTGCCAGCAGCCAAGATTGGGGGACTAGTTACGAGCAGTACTTC

clone_size: -
cdr3_length: 17
v_call: TRBV28
j_call: TRBJ2-3
d_call: TRBD2
cdr3_aa: CASSLPGLAGATDTQYF
cdr3_nt: TGTGCCAGCAGTTTACCAGGACTAGCGGGAGCCACAGATACGCAGTATTTT

clone_size: -
cdr3_length: 15
v_call: TRBV28
j_call: TRBJ2-7
d_call: TRBD1
cdr3_aa: CASTSEGQGIYEQYF
cdr3_nt: TGTGCCAGCACCTCTGAGGGACAGGGGATCTACGAGCAGTACTTC

clone_size: -
cdr3_length: 13
v_call: TRBV23-1
j_call: TRBJ1-1
d_call: -
cdr3_aa: CASSPDTNTEAFF
cdr3_nt: TGCGCCAGCAGTCCTGACACGAACACTGAAGCTTTCTTT

clone_size: -
cdr3_length: 16
v_call: TRBV4-3
j_call: TRBJ2-1
d_call: TRBD2
cdr3_aa: CASSQPGLAGANEQFF
cdr3_nt: TGCGCCAGCAGCCAACCTGGACTAGCGGGAGCCAATGAGCAGTTCTTC

clone_size: -
cdr3_length: 15
v_call: TRBV6-5
j_call: TRBJ1-6
d_call: TRBD1
cdr3_aa: CASSPSGQGWSPLHF
cdr3_nt: TGTGCCAGCAGTCCATCAGGACAGGGTTGGTCACCCCTCCACTTT

clone_size: -
cdr3_length: 13
v_call: TRBV7-6
j_call: TRBJ2-5
d_call: TRBD2
cdr3_aa: CASSSPTTSGIYF
cdr3_nt: TGTGCCAGCAGCTCACCGACGACTAGCGGGATATACTTC

clone_size: -
cdr3_length: 16
v_call: TRBV4-2
j_call: TRBJ2-7
d_call: -
cdr3_aa: CASSQDWGASSYEQYF
cdr3_nt: TGTGCCAGCAGCCAAGACTGGGGCGCTAGCTCCTACGAGCAGTACTTC

clone_size: -
cdr3_length: 15
v_call: TRBV28
j_call: TRBJ2-3
d_call: TRBD1
cdr3_aa: CASRLRDRGPDTQYF
cdr3_nt: TGTGCCAGCAGGCTCCGGGACAGGGGGCCAGATACGCAGTATTTT

clone_size: -
cdr3_length: 12
v_call: TRBV19
j_call: TRBJ1-1
d_call: -
cdr3_aa: CASTLGGTEAFF
cdr3_nt: TGTGCCAGTACCCTCGGGGGGACTGAAGCTTTCTTT

clone_size: -
cdr3_length: 14
v_call: TRBV7-2
j_call: TRBJ1-1
d_call: TRBD1
cdr3_aa: CASSLVGQGAEAFF
cdr3_nt: TGTGCCAGCAGCTTAGTGGGTCAGGGGGCTGAAGCTTTCTTT

clone_size: -
cdr3_length: 15
v_call: TRBV5-5
j_call: TRBJ1-6
d_call: TRBD1
cdr3_aa: CASSSRQGVNSPLHF
cdr3_nt: TGTGCCAGCAGCTCAAGACAGGGGGTAAATTCACCCCTCCACTTT

clone_size: -
cdr3_length: 17
v_call: TRBV3-1/TRBV3-2
j_call: TRBJ1-5
d_call: TRBD1
cdr3_aa: CASSQDLRQGSNQPQHF
cdr3_nt: TGTGCCAGCAGCCAGGATCTTCGACAGGGAAGCAATCAGCCCCAGCATTTT

clone_size: -
cdr3_length: 14
v_call: TRBV5-5
j_call: TRBJ2-1
d_call: TRBD1
cdr3_aa: CASRITGGSNEQFF
cdr3_nt: TGTGCCAGCAGGATCACAGGGGGTAGCAATGAGCAGTTCTTC

clone_size: once
cdr3_length: 14
v_call: TRBV7-9
j_call: TRBJ1-1
d_call: -
cdr3_aa: CASSSTGFDTEAFF
cdr3_nt: TGTGCCAGCAGCTCTACAGGGTTTGACACTGAAGCTTTCTTT

clone_size: -
cdr3_length: 15
v_call: TRBV7-9
j_call: TRBJ2-1
d_call: TRBD2
cdr3_aa: CASSSKTSPYNEQFF
cdr3_nt: TGTGCCAGCAGCTCCAAGACTAGCCCCTACAATGAGCAGTTCTTC

clone_size: -
cdr3_length: 18
v_call: TRBV2
j_call: TRBJ1-5
d_call: -
cdr3_aa: CASSEGRKGGDGNQPQHF
cdr3_nt: TGTGCCAGCAGTGAAGGACGGAAGGGAGGGGATGGCAATCAGCCCCAGCATTTT

clone_size: -
cdr3_length: 12
v_call: TRBV12-3/TRBV12-4
j_call: TRBJ2-4
d_call: TRBD1
cdr3_aa: CASSRDRVIQYF
cdr3_nt: TGTGCCAGCAGTAGGGACAGGGTGATTCAGTACTTC

clone_size: -
cdr3_length: 15
v_call: TRBV7-2
j_call: TRBJ1-5
d_call: TRBD1
cdr3_aa: CASSLVRGHDQPQHF
cdr3_nt: TGTGCCAGCAGCTTAGTCAGGGGGCATGACCAGCCCCAGCATTTT

clone_size: -
cdr3_length: 15
v_call: TRBV28
j_call: TRBJ2-1
d_call: TRBD2
cdr3_aa: CASSPPDGRYNEQFF
cdr3_nt: TGTGCCAGCAGTCCCCCTGACGGGAGGTACAATGAGCAGTTCTTC

clone_size: -
cdr3_length: 13
v_call: TRBV5-1
j_call: TRBJ2-5
d_call: -
cdr3_aa: CASGAGPQETQYF
cdr3_nt: TGCGCCAGCGGGGCAGGCCCCCAAGAGACCCAGTACTTC

clone_size: -
cdr3_length: 14
v_call: TRBV14
j_call: TRBJ1-2
d_call: -
cdr3_aa: CASSQRGSNYGYTF
cdr3_nt: TGTGCCAGCAGCCAACGGGGTTCCAACTATGGCTACACCTTC

clone_size: -
cdr3_length: 15
v_call: TRBV3-1/TRBV3-2
j_call: TRBJ1-2
d_call: TRBD1
cdr3_aa: CASSLTGGEAYGYTF
cdr3_nt: TGTGCCAGCAGCCTTACAGGGGGCGAGGCCTATGGCTACACCTTC

clone_size: -
cdr3_length: 15
v_call: TRBV6-2/TRBV6-3
j_call: TRBJ2-7
d_call: -
cdr3_aa: CASSYEHGSPYEQYF
cdr3_nt: TGTGCCAGCAGTTACGAACACGGGTCGCCCTACGAGCAGTACTTC